What follows describes a single T cell receptor (beta chain). What it binds is not known. This entry is derived from a study of T cell responses to AZD1222 COVID-19 vaccine. This table comes from immunoSEQ multiplex PCR, and its TCRdb copy is limited to in-frame clones, with some not included. The sample shows around 180,000 clones, less than 95% of them seen only once. Points from the study as a whole: Baseline testing showed seropositivity in only six AZD1222 recipients.

The CDR3 extends over 15 amino acids. Germline CDR1 reads MNHEY; CDR2 reads SVGEGT. J gave up 14 bases and V 6 bases, and 19 bases lay outside the gene matches. This receptor was obtained from an adult in good health. The rearrangement uses TRBV6-2 or TRBV6-3 and TRBJ2-1; 7 bases fit TRBD1. Sample: peripheral blood, taken on day 0 of AZD1222 vaccination. The CDR3 loop reads CASSPATGSEEKEFF. The CDR3 DNA is TGTGCCAGCAGCCCCGCGACAGGGAGCGAGGAAAAGGAGTTCTTC.